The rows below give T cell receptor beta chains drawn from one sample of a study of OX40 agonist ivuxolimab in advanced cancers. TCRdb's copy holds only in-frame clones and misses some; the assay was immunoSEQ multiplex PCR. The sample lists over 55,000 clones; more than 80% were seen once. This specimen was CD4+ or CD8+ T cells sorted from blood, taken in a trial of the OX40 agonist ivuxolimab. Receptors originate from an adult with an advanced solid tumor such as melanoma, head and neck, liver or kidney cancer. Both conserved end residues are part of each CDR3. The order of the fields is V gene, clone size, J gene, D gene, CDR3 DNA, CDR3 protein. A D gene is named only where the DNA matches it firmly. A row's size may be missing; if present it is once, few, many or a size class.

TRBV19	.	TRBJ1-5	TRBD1	TGTGCCAGTAGCAGGGGACAGGGTAGCAATCAGCCCCAGCATTTT	CASSRGQGSNQPQHF
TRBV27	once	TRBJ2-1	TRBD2	TGTGCCAGCAGTGGGATTCGGGAGGGCCGGTACAATGAGCAGTTCTTC	CASSGIREGRYNEQFF
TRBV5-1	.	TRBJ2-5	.	TGCGCCAGCAGCTCTCTAGCCGGGGAGACCCAGTACTTC	CASSSLAGETQYF
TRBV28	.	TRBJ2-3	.	TGTGCCAGCAGTCCCCCAAGGGTAGATACGCAGTATTTT	CASSPPRVDTQYF
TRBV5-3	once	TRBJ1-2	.	TGTGCCAGAATTCACAGCCTCTATGGCTACACCTTC	CARIHSLYGYTF
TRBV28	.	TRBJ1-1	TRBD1	TGTGCCAGCAGACGGACAGGGAAAAACACTGAAGCTTTCTTT	CASRRTGKNTEAFF
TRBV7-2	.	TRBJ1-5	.	TGTGCCAGCAGTCCGGGTCAGGCGAATCAGCCCCAGCATTTT	CASSPGQANQPQHF
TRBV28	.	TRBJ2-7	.	TGTGCCAGCAGTTTATCAGGGCAGTCCTCCTACGAGCAGTACTTC	CASSLSGQSSYEQYF
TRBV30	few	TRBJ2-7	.	TGTGCCTGGACCCCAGGGAGCTCCTACGAGCAGTACTTC	CAWTPGSSYEQYF
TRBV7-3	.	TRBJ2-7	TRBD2	TGTGCCAGCAGCCAGGGACTAGCGGACCCCTACGAGCAGTACTTC	CASSQGLADPYEQYF
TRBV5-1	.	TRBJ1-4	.	TGCGCCAGCAGCTTGGGAGGGTCTCTCCCAACTAATGAAAAACTGTTTTTT	CASSLGGSLPTNEKLFF
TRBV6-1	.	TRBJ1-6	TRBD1	TGTGCCAGCAGTGATCCGGGACAGGGGAATTCACCCCTCCACTTT	CASSDPGQGNSPLHF
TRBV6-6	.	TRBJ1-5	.	TGTGCCAGCAGTTACTGGGTGGGTCAGCCCCAGCATTTT	CASSYWVGQPQHF
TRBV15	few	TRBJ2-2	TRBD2	TGTGCCACCAGCATCCCCCTAGCGGGAACCGGGGAGCTGTTTTTT	CATSIPLAGTGELFF
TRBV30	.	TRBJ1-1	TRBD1	TGTGCCTGGAGCGCCGGGGACAGGGGCACTGAAGCTTTCTTT	CAWSAGDRGTEAFF
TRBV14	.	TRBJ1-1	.	TGTGCCAGCAGCCAGCTGGGACATGGGGGGACTGAAGCTTTCTTT	CASSQLGHGGTEAFF
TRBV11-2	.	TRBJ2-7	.	TGTGCCAGCAGCTTATCTCCGGGGGCCTACGAGCAGTACTTC	CASSLSPGAYEQYF
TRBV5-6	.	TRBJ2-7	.	TGTGCCAGCAGCCCCTTAGGCACCTACGAGCAGTACTTC	CASSPLGTYEQYF
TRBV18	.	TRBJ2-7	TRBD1	TGTGCCAGCTCACCACGACAGGGCGTTCTTACCTACGAGCAGTACTTC	CASSPRQGVLTYEQYF
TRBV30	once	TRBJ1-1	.	TGTGCCTGGAGTGGAGCGGGGGTGAACACTGAAGCTTTCTTT	CAWSGAGVNTEAFF
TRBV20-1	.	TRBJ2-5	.	TGCAGTGCCAACCAAGAGACCCAGTACTTC	CSANQETQYF
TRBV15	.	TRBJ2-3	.	TGTGCCACCAGCAGAGGAGATACGCAGTATTTT	CATSRGDTQYF